This TCR beta chain comes out of a study of blood T cell repertoires in COVID-19. The repertoire was sequenced with immunoSEQ multiplex PCR; TCRdb's copy has only in-frame clones and lacks some. Of approximately 250,000 clones in the sample, 80% to 90% were seen once. Within 2 weeks before study entry, exposed participants met a COVID-19 case. V shed 6 bases and J 3 bases; nucleotides not matched to a gene: 4. Germline V gene data show CDR1 as MNHEY and CDR2 as SVGAGI. This CDR3 region has 13 residues. This TCR came from a woman between 40 and 55 years old who had been exposed to COVID-19. The sample comprised PBMCs or T cells enriched from blood (not recorded which). The chain is built from TRBV6-5 and TRBJ2-7; TRBD1 matches at 8 bases. CDR3 sequence reads: CASRYDRGYEQYF. In nucleotides, the CDR3 is TGTGCCAGCAGATACGACAGGGGCTACGAGCAGTACTTC.